A single T cell receptor beta chain is shown here with its context. These data belong to a study of shared clonotypes between healthy human individuals. Looking at the study overall: Donors were two women and a few men aged 18 to 49. For every donor, three CD4 naive, three CD4 memory, two CD8 naive and one CD8 memory plates were used.

Donors comprised healthy HIV-negative adults lacking recent acute infections or vaccinations. The CDR3 covers 13 residues. The germline CDR1 and CDR2 sequences are MDHEN and SYDVKM. Deletions cut 6 bases from V and 2 bases from J, with 10 bases between. The protocol was immunoSEQ multiplex PCR, while the TCRdb copy is restricted to in-frame clones and leaves out a portion. Of under 2.5 million clones listed, 80% to 95% are singletons. The origin of this receptor is a man aged 18 to 29 in good health. Some clones in this sample may be carry-over from other donors' samples. Sequencing was carried out using naive CD4+ T cells from PBMCs. The sample's subset: CD45RA+ positively selected. The chain has TRBV28 and TRBJ1-2, with D uncertain. The CDR3 DNA reads TGTGCCAGCAGAGTAAGGGAGAACTATGGCTACACCTTC. Its translation: CASRVRENYGYTF.